Included here is one T cell receptor beta chain sequence, with context. The antigen remains undetermined. This sample is drawn from a study of cytomegalovirus exposure and HLA in healthy donors. Broader study findings: Analysis performed later showed TCR beta chains linked to HLA being more clonally expanded than equally common others. V- and J-gene trimming of TCR beta was linked (in a later analysis) to a missense DCLRE1C variant. The authors listed 164 TCR beta chains as cytomegalovirus-associated. Among the most significant clusters, several appeared linked to common viral pathogens in a later analysis.

Per germline, CDR1 MNHEY and CDR2 SVGAGI. This CDR3 contains 13 residues. The ends lost 6 bases at V and 4 bases at J; junction bases unmatched: 5. Vbeta (60) and Jbeta (13) primers were used in the PCR. Using immunoSEQ multiplex PCR, the repertoire was profiled, and TCRdb retains in-frame clones only, with some absent. Altogether fewer than 90,000 clones are present, about three quarters being singletons, with the ten largest covering about 6.4%. Sequencing used PBMCs. This chain connects TRBV6-5 to TRBJ1-2; 7 positions match TRBD1. The receptor was isolated from a female donor in good health and CMV-seronegative. For the CDR3, the DNA is TGTGCCAGCAGCCAACAGGGGATCTATGGCTACACCTTC. The encoded protein is CASSQQGIYGYTF.